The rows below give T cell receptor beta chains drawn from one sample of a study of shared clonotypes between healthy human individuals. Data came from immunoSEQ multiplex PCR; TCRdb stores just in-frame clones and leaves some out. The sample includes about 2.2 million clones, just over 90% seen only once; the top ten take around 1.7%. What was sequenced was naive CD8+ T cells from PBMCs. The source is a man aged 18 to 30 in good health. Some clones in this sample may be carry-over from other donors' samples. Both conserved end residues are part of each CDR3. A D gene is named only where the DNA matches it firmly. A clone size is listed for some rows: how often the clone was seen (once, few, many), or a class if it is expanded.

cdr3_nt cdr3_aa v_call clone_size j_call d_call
TGTGCCAGCAGTTTGTCGGGCCACAATGAGCAGTTCTTC CASSLSGHNEQFF TRBV28 once TRBJ2-1 NA
TGCGCCAGCACCCGAGAGGGGGTTGAAGAGACCCAGTACTTC CASTREGVEETQYF TRBV5-1 NA TRBJ2-5 NA
TGCGCCAGCAGTGAGTCGGACGGGGCCCTCTACGAGCAGTACTTC CASSESDGALYEQYF TRBV10-2 once TRBJ2-7 NA
TGTGCCAGCAGCCTGGACTCCTACAATGAGCAGTTCTTC CASSLDSYNEQFF TRBV7-9 NA TRBJ2-1 NA
TGCAGCGTTGAAGGCGGGAGAACCTACAATGAGCAGTTCTTC CSVEGGRTYNEQFF TRBV29-1 NA TRBJ2-1 TRBD2
TGTGCCAGCAGCTTGTCACTATCTCATGAGCAGTTCTTC CASSLSLSHEQFF TRBV5-6 NA TRBJ2-1 NA
TGTGCCACCCGACAGGGAGAAGAGGAAAACATTCAGTACTTC CATRQGEEENIQYF TRBV10-3 NA TRBJ2-4 TRBD1
TGTGCCAGCAGCTCGGCTACTAGCGGGAGGGGTAATGAGCAGTTCTTC CASSSATSGRGNEQFF TRBV11-2 NA TRBJ2-1 TRBD2
TGTGCCAGCAGTGAAGGGAATCAGCCCCAGCATTTT CASSEGNQPQHF TRBV2 NA TRBJ1-5 NA
TGTGCCAGCAGCTTCCAGGGTTTCGGGGACCCCTACGAGCAGTACTTC CASSFQGFGDPYEQYF TRBV13 NA TRBJ2-7 NA
TGTGCCAGCAGCTCCGTCAGGGGGCAGGAGACCCAGTACTTC CASSSVRGQETQYF TRBV13 once TRBJ2-5 TRBD1
TGTGCCTGGAGAGGGCGGAGTCGGGAGACCCAGTACTTC CAWRGRSRETQYF TRBV30 NA TRBJ2-5 NA
TGTGCCAGCAGCGCAGGGTTCGGGGAAGGGCAGTACTTC CASSAGFGEGQYF TRBV7-9 NA TRBJ2-7 NA
TGTGCCAGCAGTTACGGGGGGGAGTCCGATCAGCCCCAGCATTTT CASSYGGESDQPQHF TRBV6-5 once TRBJ1-5 NA
TGTGCCAGCAGCCAAGAAGTGAGAGGGGAAGCTTTCTTT CASSQEVRGEAFF TRBV14 NA TRBJ1-1 NA
TGTGCCAGCAGTCTACCCCGGGACGAACCGAACACTGAAGCTTTCTTT CASSLPRDEPNTEAFF TRBV2 NA TRBJ1-1 NA
TGTGCCAGTAGTAACAGGGGGCACAGCAATCAGCCCCAGCATTTT CASSNRGHSNQPQHF TRBV19 NA TRBJ1-5 TRBD1
TGTGCCAGCAGCCCCGGCAATGAGCAGTTCTTC CASSPGNEQFF TRBV6-5 once TRBJ2-1 NA
TGTGCCAGCAGTTTACGAGGAGAGGGTCAGCCCCAGCATTTT CASSLRGEGQPQHF TRBV28 once TRBJ1-5 NA
TGTGCCAGCAGCCCCCCCGGCACAGGGATGGTGAGCGAGCAGTACTTC CASSPPGTGMVSEQYF TRBV27 NA TRBJ2-7 NA
TGTGCCAGCAGCCCGAGGACTAGCGGGAGGGCCGAGACCCAGTACTTC CASSPRTSGRAETQYF TRBV11-2 NA TRBJ2-5 TRBD2
TGTGCCAGCAGCGAAACAGGGCTCACGAACACCGGGGAGCTGTTTTTT CASSETGLTNTGELFF TRBV7-9 NA TRBJ2-2 NA
TGTGCCAGCAGCCCCGCGGGACACCACAATGAGCAGTTCTTC CASSPAGHHNEQFF TRBV7-9 NA TRBJ2-1 NA
TGTGCCAGCAGTGAGCGACAGATCGGTCAGCCCCAGCATTTT CASSERQIGQPQHF TRBV6-1 NA TRBJ1-5 NA
TGTGCCAGTAGTACGGACGGATATAGCAATCAGCCCCAGCATTTT CASSTDGYSNQPQHF TRBV19 NA TRBJ1-5 NA
TGTGCCAGCTCACCCGATAGCGGGAGGGCCGGATTGGAGACCCAGTACTTC CASSPDSGRAGLETQYF TRBV18 NA TRBJ2-5 TRBD2
TGTGCCAGCAGCCAAGTTGAGGAGTCCTACGAGCAGTACTTC CASSQVEESYEQYF TRBV14 few TRBJ2-7 NA
TGCGCCAGCAGCTTGCTTCCCAAGTTATATACGCAGTATTTT CASSLLPKLYTQYF TRBV5-1 NA TRBJ2-3 NA
TGTGCCAGCAGCTCGCTGGGACTAGCGGGCAAGACCTACGAGCAGTACTTC CASSSLGLAGKTYEQYF TRBV5-5 NA TRBJ2-7 TRBD2
TGTAGGGAAGGCGGGAGGGCCCGAGAGACCCAGTACTTC CREGGRARETQYF TRBV12-2 NA TRBJ2-5 NA
TGTGCCAGCAAGTGGGGGGGGTACAATGAGCAGTTCTTC CASKWGGYNEQFF TRBV27 NA TRBJ2-1 TRBD2
TGCAGCGTCTCAGGGGGGACAGGGGGTAGGGTGTCCTACAATGAGCAGTTCTTC CSVSGGTGGRVSYNEQFF TRBV29-1 NA TRBJ2-1 TRBD1
TGTGCCAGCAGTTACGCCCCGGAAGGGACCTACGAGCAGTACTTC CASSYAPEGTYEQYF TRBV6-5 once TRBJ2-7 NA
TGTGCCAGCAGCGTAGGGGTCGGGACGGTCACCGGGGAGCTGTTTTTT CASSVGVGTVTGELFF TRBV9 few TRBJ2-2 NA
TGTGCCAGCAGCTTACGCGGCGGAACAGATTACAATGAGCAGTTCTTC CASSLRGGTDYNEQFF TRBV7-3 NA TRBJ2-1 NA
TGTGCCAGCCCCCAGCCCCAGCATTTT CASPQPQHF TRBV9 once TRBJ1-5 NA
TGTGCCAGCAGTTACTCGGTAGGGGGTGGTCAGCCCCAGCATTTT CASSYSVGGGQPQHF TRBV6-6 NA TRBJ1-5 NA
TGTGCCAGCAAAGAGGGAGTGAACACCGGGGAGCTGTTTTTT CASKEGVNTGELFF TRBV2 NA TRBJ2-2 NA
TGTGCCAGCAGTGAAGCGCCCGGGGGGTTAGGCTATGGCTACACCTTC CASSEAPGGLGYGYTF TRBV6-1 NA TRBJ1-2 NA
TGCAGCGTGGGGGGAGGTAGCTCTGGAAACACCATATATTTT CSVGGGSSGNTIYF TRBV29-1 NA TRBJ1-3 NA
TGTGCCAGCAGCTTGACCCTAGCGGGAGGCTCCTCCTACGAGCAGTACTTC CASSLTLAGGSSYEQYF TRBV11-2 NA TRBJ2-7 TRBD2
TGTGCCAGCAGCCTAAGACTAGCGGGGCACTACGAGCAGTACTTC CASSLRLAGHYEQYF TRBV5-4 NA TRBJ2-7 TRBD2
TGTGCCAGTAGCGCACTAGCGGGGGATTCCTACGAGCAGTACTTC CASSALAGDSYEQYF TRBV19 NA TRBJ2-7 TRBD2
TGTGCCAGCAGTTCCCCGGGTTCGGTACTAGCGGGAGTCACAGATACGCAGTATTTT CASSSPGSVLAGVTDTQYF TRBV28 once TRBJ2-3 TRBD2
TGTGCCAGCAGCGTAGGGACTAGCCCATTTAGCGAGCAGTACTTC CASSVGTSPFSEQYF TRBV9 NA TRBJ2-7 TRBD2
TGTGCCAGCAGCTTAGTCACAGGGGATTATGGCTACACCTTC CASSLVTGDYGYTF TRBV7-8 few TRBJ1-2 TRBD1
TGCGCCAGCAGGGAAACAGGGGGCTGGGAGGGCTACACCTTC CASRETGGWEGYTF TRBV4-1 once TRBJ1-2 TRBD1
TGCGCCAGCAGCCAAGATGAAGGTTTGAACACTGAAGCTTTCTTT CASSQDEGLNTEAFF TRBV4-3 NA TRBJ1-1 NA
TGTGCCAGCAGTCGGCCTCCTCCTTGGAACACTGAAGCTTTCTTT CASSRPPPWNTEAFF TRBV28 NA TRBJ1-1 NA